This TCR beta chain was sequenced during a study of Ad26.COV2.S vaccination and SARS-CoV-2 variants. Study-level results: It was reported that spike-specific CD8+ and CD4+ T cell responses were substantially broad after vaccination.

On this clone: Its target is not known.

Some clones are missing from TCRdb's copy, which holds only in-frame ones; the method was immunoSEQ multiplex PCR. This sample carries about 370,000 clones, around nine tenths of them seen once, and the ten largest clones take around 1.8%. V gave up 1 base and J gave up 3 bases, with 10 bases separating them. Germline V gives CDR1 LGHNA, CDR2 YNFKEQ. The CDR3 is 15 amino acids. As for treatment: about 20 received Ad26.COV2.S at low or high dose, single or two shots; about 5 received placebo; per-sample allocation not given. Specimens were obtained on day 63 following the first vaccine or placebo injection.

V usage is TRBV4-2 and J usage is TRBJ1-3, with D maybe TRBD1 (6 bases). The input for sequencing was peripheral blood, taken in a trial of Ad26.COV2.S vaccine versus placebo. The sequence came from a person aged 18 to 65 who received the Ad26.COV2.S COVID-19 vaccine or a placebo. DNA of the CDR3: TGTGCCAGCAGCCAAGGGGCAGGGGATGGAAACACCATATATTTT. Its protein product is CASSQGAGDGNTIYF.